A single sample gave rise to the 4 T cell receptor beta chains below, sequenced in a study of response to subunit inactivated influenza vaccine. Via MiXCR, TCRdb re-called the RT-PCR reads, giving one row per CDR3 protein. The sample contains about 780,000 distinct CDR3 sequences, under 20% of which appear only once. This specimen consisted of PBMCs from blood, obtained 5 to 6 days after vaccination. The source of these receptors is a man aged 45 to 65 who received an inactivated influenza vaccine.

The chain couples TRBV5-1 to TRBJ2-7, with a weak D call TRBD1 (6 bases). Per germline, CDR1 SGHRS and CDR2 YFSETQ. The CDR3 contains 13 residues. Trimming stripped 3 bases from V and 4 bases from J, with 11 bases between. For the CDR3, the DNA is TGCGCCAGCAGCTACCGGGACAAATACGAGCAGTACTTC. Its translation: CASSYRDKYEQYF.

This clonotype was detected only once. Mismatch with germline at one junction end may stem from a read error. The gene calls are TRBV7-9 and TRBJ2-1; D uncertain. Germline lookup yields CDR1 SEHNR and CDR2 FQNEAQ (reference sequence). The CDR3 runs 14 residues. The CDR3 loop is CASSLERYGHEQSF. The CDR3 coding sequence is TGTGCCAGCAGCTTAGAGAGGTACGGGCATGAGCAGTCCTTC. The whole variable domain, filled in from reference TRBV7-9 and TRBJ2-1, reads DTGVSQNPRHKITKRGQNVTFRCDPISEHNRLYWYRQTLGQGPEFLTYFQNEAQLEKSRLLSDRFSAERPKGSFSTLEIQRTEQGDSAMYLCASSLERYGHEQSFGPGTRLTVL.

This clonotype was detected many times. The J gene is TRBJ1-2, the V gene TRBV5-1; 10 bases fit TRBD1. The junction had 7 bases not matched to a gene; V was cut back by 3 bases and J by 8 bases. Germline V gene lookup returns CDR1 SGHRS and CDR2 YFSETQ. There are 14 residues in the CDR3. The DNA for the CDR3 is TGCGCCAGCAGCTCGGGACAGGGGACGGAGGGCTACACCTTC. Translated, it gives CASSSGQGTEGYTF.

Concerning this clonotype: One junction end disagrees with the germline gene, perhaps due to a read error. The V call is TRBV29-1, the J call TRBJ2-3; D is perhaps TRBD2 (6 bases). Germline V gene data show CDR1 as SQVTM and CDR2 as ANQGSEA. CDR3 length equals 12 residues. DNA for the CDR3: TGCAGCGTTGAAGGGAAGCGGGCGGGACTTCATTTT. Amino acids: CSVEGKRAGLHF.